Shown below are 20 T cell receptor beta chains from a single sample sequenced in a study of cytomegalovirus exposure and HLA in healthy donors. A multiplex PCR was run with 60 Vbeta primers and 13 Jbeta primers. Libraries were prepared by immunoSEQ multiplex PCR; TCRdb keeps only in-frame clonotypes and omits some of them. Found here are about 70,000 clones, less than 75% of them singletons; the top ten hold 9.5% to 12%. The specimen sequenced was PBMCs. These receptors originate from a woman aged 25 to 39 in good health and CMV-seronegative.

This clone occurred a few times. This rearrangement joins TRBV27 to TRBJ2-1; TRBD2 matches 7 bases. The V gene's germline CDR1 is MNHEY and CDR2 SMNVEV (reference sequence). J was trimmed by 7 bases and V by 3 bases; bases with no gene match: 9. The CDR3 is 15 residues long. CDR3 bases: TGTGCCAGCAGTTTGAGGAGCGGGGCGCGGAATGAGCAGTTCTTC. This gives the protein CASSLRSGARNEQFF.

This rearrangement joins TRBV5-1 to TRBJ1-4; 7 nucleotides align to TRBD1. The CDR3 loop spans 15 amino acids. CDR1 is SGHRS, CDR2 YFSETQ, per germline. Germline trimming cut 4 bases from V and 1 base from J; bases unmatched to any gene: 4. This CDR3 is CASSTSGGTNEKLFF. CDR3 DNA: TGCGCCAGCAGCACCTCAGGGGGAACTAATGAAAAACTGTTTTTT.

The CDR3 is CASSYGDPQGRVMRRRNTEAFF. The CDR3 region has the DNA TGTGCCAGCAGTTACGGGGACCCTCAGGGGCGGGTTATGCGCCGGAGGAACACTGAAGCTTTCTTT. The chain links TRBV6-7 to TRBJ1-1; perhaps TRBD1 as D (6 bases). TRBV6-7 is labeled an ORF, and its function is uncertain. Trimming took off 2 bases at V and 1 base at J, with 32 bases between the two ends. The CDR3 consists of 22 residues.

This clone has a handful of counts. The rearrangement links TRBV5-1 to TRBJ2-5; TRBD1 is a possible D gene (7 bases). V was trimmed by 1 base and J by 7 bases, leaving 20 bases between them. Germline CDR1 SGHRS, CDR2 YFSETQ. The CDR3 contains 16 residues. CDR3 sequence (DNA): TGCGCCAGCAGCTTGCTAGTGACAGGGAGGCTGGTGACCCAGTACTTC. Amino acids: CASSLLVTGRLVTQYF.

The rearrangement links TRBV6-6 to TRBJ2-3, with no clear D. The germline CDR1 and CDR2 sequences are MNHNY and SVGAGI (reference sequence). The ends were cut back, 7 bases at V and 0 bases at J, with 5 bases in the middle. This CDR3 is 12 amino acids long. The CDR3 DNA reads as TGTGCCAGCACCACTAGCACAGATACGCAGTATTTT. It is translated as CASTTSTDTQYF.

This clone was counted a few times. The rearrangement links TRBV6-1 to TRBJ1-2, with TRBD1 as a possible D gene (6 bases). Trimming stripped 6 bases from V and 4 bases from J, with 15 bases between. CDR1 and CDR2 from the germline V gene are MNHNS and SASEGT. The CDR3 sequence is 14 residues long. In nucleotides, the CDR3 is TGTGCCAGCAGCCCAGGGGAATCGGTCTATGGCTACACCTTC. Protein: CASSPGESVYGYTF.

This chain links TRBV7-8 with TRBJ2-1; 8 nucleotides line up with TRBD1. Trimming removed 1 base from V and 8 bases from J; junction bases left unmatched: 4. CDR1 SGHVS and CDR2 FQNEAQ come from the germline V gene. The CDR3 has 14 amino acids. CDR3 protein: CASSLGDRGHEQFF. The CDR3 nucleotides are TGTGCCAGCAGCTTAGGCGACAGGGGTCATGAGCAGTTCTTC.

This sequence joins TRBV27 and TRBJ2-1, with a possible D match to TRBD2 (5 bases). V was shortened by 1 base and J by 0 bases, with 10 bases between the two germline ends. The CDR3 sequence is 16 residues long. Germline CDR1 MNHEY, CDR2 SMNVEV (reference sequence). The CDR3 reads CASSLFPGSSYNEQFF. The CDR3 region has the DNA TGTGCCAGCAGTTTATTCCCGGGAAGCTCCTACAATGAGCAGTTCTTC.

Of note for this clone: The final CDR3 position lacks the conserved phenylalanine or tryptophan, pointing to a likely read error. The DNA is left out, because the CDR3 cannot be placed on it with certainty; the CDR3 is given as TCRdb lists it. The chain uses TRBV11-3 and TRBJ2-7; the D call TRBD1 from the table was never checked on the DNA. Germline CDR1 SGHNT, CDR2 YENEEA. The CDR3 has 10 residues if both end residues are counted. The CDR3 spells CASSRRTGPL.

The chain is built from TRBV7-9 and TRBJ2-1, with 15 bases identical to TRBD2. Germline V gene sequence: CDR1 SEHNR, CDR2 FQNEAQ (reference sequence). This CDR3 region has 14 residues. J lost 9 bases, V lost 8 bases, and 5 bases had no gene match. The CDR3 region is CASWTSGGVSEQFF. DNA for the CDR3: TGTGCCAGCTGGACTAGCGGGGGGGTTAGTGAGCAGTTCTTC.

This sequence joins TRBV18 and TRBJ2-7; the D gene is possibly TRBD2 (5 bases). Germline values: CDR1 KGHSH, CDR2 LQKENI. The CDR3 contains 18 residues. Between the trimmed V and J ends, which lost 1 base and 4 bases, there was a span of 23 bases. CDR3 DNA: TGTGCCAGCTCACCACTCAAAGGGAATAGCGAAGGTTTGTACGAGCAGTACTTC. Translation: CASSPLKGNSEGLYEQYF.

V is TRBV4-1 and J is TRBJ2-7, with D maybe TRBD2 (6 bases). Looked up from germline, CDR1 is MGHRA and CDR2 is YSYEKL. Trimming stripped 1 base from V and 5 bases from J, with 15 bases between. The CDR3 runs to 15 residues. CDR3 DNA sequence: TGCGCCAGCAGCCAAGTTGAGCGGGTCGAGGACGAGCAGTACTTC. Translating it yields CASSQVERVEDEQYF.

The rearrangement links TRBV19 to TRBJ1-2; 8 bases are a match to TRBD1. With 7 bases clipped from V and 5 bases from J, the junction kept 9 bases outside the gene matches. The CDR3 is made up of 14 amino acids. Germline V gene lookup returns CDR1 LNHDA and CDR2 SQIVND (reference sequence). The CDR3 nucleotides are TGTGCCAGTACCAACGGACAGGGCCTTTATGGCTACACCTTC. It translates to CASTNGQGLYGYTF.

A note on this clone: A read error is likely, as this CDR3 ends without the conserved phenylalanine or tryptophan. The DNA is omitted, as the CDR3 cannot be located on it reliably, and the CDR3 follows TCRdb's listing. The V gene is TRBV15, the J gene TRBJ1-1; no check of the table's D call, TRBD1, against the DNA was made. Germline assignment: CDR1 LNHNV and CDR2 YYDKDF (reference sequence). The CDR3 is 16 amino acids long, termini counted. The CDR3 sequence is CATTQYKEGADTEALV.

V gene TRBV5-6 combines with J gene TRBJ2-7, with D perhaps matching TRBD2 (5 bases). The CDR3 sequence is 17 residues long. Germline V lookup: CDR1 SGHDT, CDR2 YYEEEE. Trimming removed 0 bases from V and 0 bases from J, with 16 bases in between. CDR3 sequence (DNA): TGTGCCAGCAGCTTGGCCCGGAGACGGGAACTCTCCTACGAGCAGTACTTC. This sequence encodes CASSLARRRELSYEQYF.

The chain carries TRBV7-3 and TRBJ2-1; 9 bases align to TRBD2. Germline CDR1 is SGHTA and CDR2 is FQGTGA. The length of the CDR3 is 16 residues. With 5 bases clipped from V and 10 bases from J, the junction kept 15 bases outside the gene matches. DNA of the CDR3: TGTGCCAGCAGCGCCCTCGGCAGCGGGGGGATCGAGGAGCAGTTCTTC. It is translated as CASSALGSGGIEEQFF. Variable domain in full (rest from reference TRBV7-3 and TRBJ2-1): GAGVSQTPSNKVTEKGKYVELRCDPISGHTALYWYRQSLGQGPEFLIYFQGTGAADDSGLPNDRFFAVRPEGSVSTLKIQRTERGDSAVYLCASSALGSGGIEEQFFGPGTRLTVL.

The J gene is TRBJ1-5, the V gene TRBV7-9; D uncertain. V was clipped by 5 bases and J by 9 bases, with 17 bases between them. There are 14 residues in the CDR3. From germline, CDR1 is SEHNR and CDR2 FQNEAQ (reference sequence). This chain's CDR3 is CASSHRQAGAPQHF. CDR3 nucleotide sequence: TGTGCCAGCAGCCACCGTCAAGCGGGTGCGCCCCAGCATTTT.

The CDR3 protein is CASSLSSYEQYF. The CDR3 DNA is TGTGCCAGCAGCTTATCTTCCTACGAGCAGTACTTC. This chain connects TRBV7-2 to TRBJ2-7, with no clear D. Between the trimmed V and J ends, which lost 2 bases and 1 base, there was a span of 3 bases. The CDR3 extends over 12 amino acids. Germline CDR1 SGHTA, CDR2 FQGNSA.

This sequence joins TRBV27 and TRBJ2-7; D remains ambiguous. Germline V gene sequence: CDR1 MNHEY, CDR2 SMNVEV (reference sequence). Trimming shortened V by 0 bases and J by 4 bases, and 7 bases separated the two germline ends. The CDR3 has 13 residues. CDR3 coding DNA: TGTGCCAGCAGTTTATCGTCCAAATACGAGCAGTACTTC. Its protein product is CASSLSSKYEQYF.

This clone has at least ten counts. The chain joins TRBV6-1 to TRBJ1-5; 7 bases agree with TRBD1. CDR3 length equals 14 residues. The V gene's germline CDR1 is MNHNS and CDR2 SASEGT. The V segment lost 2 bases and the J segment 15 bases; nucleotides outside the gene matches: 13. The chain's CDR3 is CASSENHRQGRLHF. DNA of the CDR3: TGTGCCAGCAGTGAAAACCATAGACAGGGAAGGCTGCATTTT.